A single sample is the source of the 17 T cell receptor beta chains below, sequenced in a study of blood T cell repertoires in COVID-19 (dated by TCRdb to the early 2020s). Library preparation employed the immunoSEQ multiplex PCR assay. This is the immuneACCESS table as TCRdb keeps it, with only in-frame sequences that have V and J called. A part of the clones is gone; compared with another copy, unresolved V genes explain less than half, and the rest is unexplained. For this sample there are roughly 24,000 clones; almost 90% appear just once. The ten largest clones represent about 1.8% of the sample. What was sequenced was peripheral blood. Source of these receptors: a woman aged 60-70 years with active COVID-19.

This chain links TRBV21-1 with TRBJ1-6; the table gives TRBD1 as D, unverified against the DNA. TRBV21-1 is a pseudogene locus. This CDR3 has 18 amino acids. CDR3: CARSRRRDRSIYNSPLHF. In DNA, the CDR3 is TGTGCCAGGTCCCGCCGCCGGGACAGGTCAATTTATAATTCACCCCTCCACTTT.

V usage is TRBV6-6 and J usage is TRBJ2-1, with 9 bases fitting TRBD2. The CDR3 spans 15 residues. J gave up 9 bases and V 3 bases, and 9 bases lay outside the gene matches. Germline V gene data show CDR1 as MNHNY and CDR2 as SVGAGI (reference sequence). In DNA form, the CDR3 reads TGTGCCAGCAGTTATGGCGGGAGGGCCGGTCCTGAGCAGTTCTTC. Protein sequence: CASSYGGRAGPEQFF.

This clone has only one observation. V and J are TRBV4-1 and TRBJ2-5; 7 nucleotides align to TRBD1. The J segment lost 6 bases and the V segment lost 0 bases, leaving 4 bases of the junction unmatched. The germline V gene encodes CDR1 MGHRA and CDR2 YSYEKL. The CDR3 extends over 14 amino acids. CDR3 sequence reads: CASSQDRQGKTQYF. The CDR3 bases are TGCGCCAGCAGCCAAGACCGACAGGGCAAGACCCAGTACTTC.

CDR3 loop: CASSPLPLGANVLTF. As DNA, the CDR3 is TGTGCCAGCAGTCCCCTCCCCTTAGGGGCCAACGTCCTGACTTTC. The chain uses TRBV28 and TRBJ2-6, with D hard to call. Germline V lookup: CDR1 MDHEN, CDR2 SYDVKM. The CDR3 contains 15 residues. V lost 5 bases and J lost 4, with 12 bases in between.

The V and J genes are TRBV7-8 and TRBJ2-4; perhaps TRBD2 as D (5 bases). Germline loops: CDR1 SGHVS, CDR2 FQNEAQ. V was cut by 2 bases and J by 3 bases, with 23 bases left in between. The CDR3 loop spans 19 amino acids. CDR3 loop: CASSLRPSTGVSGKNIQYF. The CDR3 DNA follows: TGTGCCAGCAGCTTACGCCCTTCCACCGGGGTGTCGGGCAAAAACATTCAGTACTTC.

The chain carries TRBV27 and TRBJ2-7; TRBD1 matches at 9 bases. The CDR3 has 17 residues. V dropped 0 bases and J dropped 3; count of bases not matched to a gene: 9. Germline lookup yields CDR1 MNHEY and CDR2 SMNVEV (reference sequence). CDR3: CASSLSIRGQGNYEQYF. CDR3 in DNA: TGTGCCAGCAGTTTATCGATCCGGGGACAGGGTAACTACGAGCAGTACTTC.

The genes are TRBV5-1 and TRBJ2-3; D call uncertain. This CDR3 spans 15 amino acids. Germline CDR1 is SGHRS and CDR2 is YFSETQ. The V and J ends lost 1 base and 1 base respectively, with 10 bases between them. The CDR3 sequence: CASSLNTRGTDTQYF. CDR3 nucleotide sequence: TGCGCCAGCAGCTTGAATACTCGAGGCACAGATACGCAGTATTTT.

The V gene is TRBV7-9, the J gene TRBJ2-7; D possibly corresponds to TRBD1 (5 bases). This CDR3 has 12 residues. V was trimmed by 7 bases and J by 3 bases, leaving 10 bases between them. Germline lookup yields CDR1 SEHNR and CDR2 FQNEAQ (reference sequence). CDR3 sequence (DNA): TGTGCCAGCACCGTGACAGACTACGAGCAGTACTTC. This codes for CASTVTDYEQYF.

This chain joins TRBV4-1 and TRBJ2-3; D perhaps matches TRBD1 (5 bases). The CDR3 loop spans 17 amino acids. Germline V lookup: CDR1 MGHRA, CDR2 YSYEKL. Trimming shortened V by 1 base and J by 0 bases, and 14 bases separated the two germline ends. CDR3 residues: CASSQGRARSSTDTQYF. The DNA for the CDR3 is TGCGCCAGCAGCCAAGGCAGGGCACGGTCTAGCACAGATACGCAGTATTTT.

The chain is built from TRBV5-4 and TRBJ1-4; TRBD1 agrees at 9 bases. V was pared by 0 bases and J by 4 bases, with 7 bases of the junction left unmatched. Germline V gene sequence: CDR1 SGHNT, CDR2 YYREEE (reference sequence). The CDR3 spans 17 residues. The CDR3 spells CASSLAVDRGNNEKLFF. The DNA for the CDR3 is TGTGCCAGCAGCTTGGCCGTGGACAGGGGAAATAATGAAAAACTGTTTTTT. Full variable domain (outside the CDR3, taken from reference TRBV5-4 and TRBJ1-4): ETGVTQSPTHLIKTRGQQVTLRCSSQSGHNTVSWYQQALGQGPQFIFQYYREEENGRGNFPPRFSGLQFPNYSSELNVNALELDDSALYLCASSLAVDRGNNEKLFFGSGTQLSVL.

CDR3 sequence (DNA): TGTGCCAGCAGCCCAGACAGGGGGCAGAGGGAGACCCAGTACTTC. It translates to CASSPDRGQRETQYF. The chain employs TRBV3-1 (or the pseudogene TRBV3-2) and TRBJ2-5, with 10 bases fitting TRBD1. Germline V lookup: CDR1 LGHDT, CDR2 YNNKEL (reference sequence). This CDR3 has 15 amino acids. J was trimmed by 5 bases and V by 4 bases; bases with no gene match: 7.

Here the CDR3 DNA reads TGTGCCAGCAGTTTTAGAGACTACGAGCAGTACTTC. Its protein product is CASSFRDYEQYF. The rearrangement links TRBV28 to TRBJ2-7; D remains unclear. Looked up from germline, CDR1 is MDHEN and CDR2 is SYDVKM. This CDR3 is 12 amino acids long. Trimming left V 3 bases short and J 3 bases short, with 6 bases between.

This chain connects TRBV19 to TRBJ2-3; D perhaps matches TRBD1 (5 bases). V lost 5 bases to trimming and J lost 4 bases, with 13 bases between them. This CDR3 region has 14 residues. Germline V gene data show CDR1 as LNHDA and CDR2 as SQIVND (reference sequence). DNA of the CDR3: TGTGCCAGTAGTCCCGGACAACCTCCAGATACGCAGTATTTT. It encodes CASSPGQPPDTQYF.

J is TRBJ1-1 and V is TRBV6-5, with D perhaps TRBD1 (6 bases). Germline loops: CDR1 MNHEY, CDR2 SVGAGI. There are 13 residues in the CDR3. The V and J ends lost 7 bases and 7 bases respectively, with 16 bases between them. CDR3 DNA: TGTGCCAGCACCCGGGGGCGGGAGGGTGAAGCTTTCTTT. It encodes CASTRGREGEAFF.

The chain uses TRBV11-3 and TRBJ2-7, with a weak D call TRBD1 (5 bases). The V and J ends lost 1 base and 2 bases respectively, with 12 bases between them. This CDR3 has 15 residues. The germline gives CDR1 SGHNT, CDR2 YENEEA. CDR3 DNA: TGTGCCAGCAGCTTAGGACCAGGGCTCCCCTACGAGCAGTACTTC. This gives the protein CASSLGPGLPYEQYF.

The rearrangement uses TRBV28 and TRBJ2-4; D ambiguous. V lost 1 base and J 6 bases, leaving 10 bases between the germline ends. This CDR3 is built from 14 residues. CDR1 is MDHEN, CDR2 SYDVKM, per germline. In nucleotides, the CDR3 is TGTGCCAGCAGTTTATCACTGGTTGGAAACATTCAGTACTTC. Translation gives CASSLSLVGNIQYF.

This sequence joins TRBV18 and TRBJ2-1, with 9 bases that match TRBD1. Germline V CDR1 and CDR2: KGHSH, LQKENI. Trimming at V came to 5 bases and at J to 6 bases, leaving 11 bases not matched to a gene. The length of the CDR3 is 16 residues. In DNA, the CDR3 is TGTGCCAGCTCAGATTTCACAGGGGGCATCGGCAATGAGCAGTTCTTC. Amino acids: CASSDFTGGIGNEQFF.